These T cell receptor beta chains were read from a single sample in a study of T cell changes during pregnancy in multiple sclerosis. The repertoire was sequenced with immunoSEQ multiplex PCR; TCRdb's copy has only in-frame clones and lacks some. The table shows 130,000 or so clones, with about 95% occurring only once. This specimen was peripheral blood, taken after pregnancy. The receptors shown here come from a female donor with multiple sclerosis, enrolled in a pregnancy study. Both conserved end residues are part of each CDR3. A D gene is named only where the DNA matches it firmly. Part of the rows lack a size; the others show once, few, many or a class for expanded clones.

>TRBJ2-7|NA|TRBV6-5|NA
TGTGCCAGCACCCCGAATAAGGGGAACGAGCAGTACTTC
CASTPNKGNEQYF
>TRBJ2-3|NA|TRBV2|TRBD2
TGTGCCAGCAGTGGGACTAGCGGGATGAGCACAGATACGCAGTATTTT
CASSGTSGMSTDTQYF
>TRBJ1-1|NA|TRBV13|TRBD1
TGTGCCAGCAGCTTAGGGCCAGGGGGGTGGTCTGAAGCTTTCTTT
CASSLGPGGWSEAFF
>TRBJ2-7|NA|TRBV27|TRBD2
TGTGCCAGCGGGAGACTAGCGGGAGTCGGCGAGCAGTACTTC
CASGRLAGVGEQYF
>TRBJ1-2|NA|TRBV30|TRBD1
TGTGCCTGGAGTCACGGACAGGGTAGCTATGGCTACACCTTC
CAWSHGQGSYGYTF
>TRBJ2-1|NA|TRBV5-4|TRBD2
TGTGCCAGCAGCTCTTACTCGGGAGGGCCCTACAATGAGCAGTTCTTC
CASSSYSGGPYNEQFF
>TRBJ1-1|NA|TRBV2|NA
TGTGCCAGCAGGTCCGGACACAAGAACACTGAAGCTTTCTTT
CASRSGHKNTEAFF
>TRBJ2-1|once|TRBV15|TRBD2
TGTGCCACCAGCAGAGAATTTCTGGCGGGAGGTTCCAATGAGCAGTTCTTC
CATSREFLAGGSNEQFF
>TRBJ2-7|NA|TRBV6-1|NA
TGTGCCAGCAGTGAGTCCAGCTACGAGCAGTACTTC
CASSESSYEQYF
>TRBJ2-7|NA|TRBV11-2|TRBD2
TGTGCCAGCAGCTTAGATCAGGGGTCTAGCGGGCGCTACGAGCAGTACTTC
CASSLDQGSSGRYEQYF
>TRBJ2-1|NA|TRBV19|NA
TGTGCCAGTAGTATTGGACTCGCTGCCTACAATGAGCAGTTCTTC
CASSIGLAAYNEQFF
>TRBJ2-7|once|TRBV2|NA
TGTGCAGTGAACTATTCCTACGAGCAGTACTTC
CAVNYSYEQYF
>TRBJ2-7|NA|TRBV29-1|TRBD1
TGCAGCGTTGGGGGACAGGGGAACGAGCAGTACTTC
CSVGGQGNEQYF
>TRBJ2-7|once|TRBV2|TRBD1
TGTGCCAGCATGGGACAGATCTCCTACGAGCAGTACTTC
CASMGQISYEQYF
>TRBJ1-5|NA|TRBV30|NA
TGTGCCTGGAGTGTGCAGGGGAATCAGCCCCAGCATTTT
CAWSVQGNQPQHF
>TRBJ2-2|NA|TRBV28|TRBD1
TGTGCCAGCAGCCTGGACAGGGCCACCGGGGAGCTGTTTTTT
CASSLDRATGELFF
>TRBJ1-1|NA|TRBV27|NA
TGTGCCAGCAGTCGGGTTGGCACTGAAGCTTTCTTT
CASSRVGTEAFF
>TRBJ2-6|NA|TRBV9|TRBD2
TGTGCCAGCAGCACCTCGGGGAGGGTTGGGGCCAACGTCCTGACTTTC
CASSTSGRVGANVLTF
>TRBJ1-2|NA|TRBV4-2|NA
TGTGCCAGCAGCCCGACCGGAACAGAGTATGGCTACACCTTC
CASSPTGTEYGYTF
>TRBJ1-1|NA|TRBV28|NA
TGTGCCAGCAGTCTAATCCCTGGGGCGGAAGCTTTCTTT
CASSLIPGAEAFF
>TRBJ1-6|NA|TRBV18|NA
TGTGCCAGCTCACCTTTTAACCCAGGGCCCAAATCTTCACCCCTCCACTTT
CASSPFNPGPKSSPLHF
>TRBJ1-4|NA|TRBV5-1|NA
TGCGCCAGCTCCGGGTCCCGCGCAACTAATGAAAAACTGTTTTTT
CASSGSRATNEKLFF
>TRBJ1-2|NA|TRBV29-1|TRBD1
TGCAGCGTTGAGGGACAGGGCTTAGCTAACTATGGCTACACCTTC
CSVEGQGLANYGYTF
>TRBJ2-7|NA|TRBV6-1|NA
TGTGCCAGCAGTGCTTTGACTAGAGCCTACGAGCAGTACTTC
CASSALTRAYEQYF
>TRBJ2-7|NA|TRBV28|TRBD1
TGTGCCAGCAGTCCCCTAACCGGGACAGGGACCTACGAGCAGTACTTC
CASSPLTGTGTYEQYF
>TRBJ2-3|NA|TRBV4-1|NA
TGCGCCAGCAGCCAAGAACTAACCCATACGCAGTATTTT
CASSQELTHTQYF